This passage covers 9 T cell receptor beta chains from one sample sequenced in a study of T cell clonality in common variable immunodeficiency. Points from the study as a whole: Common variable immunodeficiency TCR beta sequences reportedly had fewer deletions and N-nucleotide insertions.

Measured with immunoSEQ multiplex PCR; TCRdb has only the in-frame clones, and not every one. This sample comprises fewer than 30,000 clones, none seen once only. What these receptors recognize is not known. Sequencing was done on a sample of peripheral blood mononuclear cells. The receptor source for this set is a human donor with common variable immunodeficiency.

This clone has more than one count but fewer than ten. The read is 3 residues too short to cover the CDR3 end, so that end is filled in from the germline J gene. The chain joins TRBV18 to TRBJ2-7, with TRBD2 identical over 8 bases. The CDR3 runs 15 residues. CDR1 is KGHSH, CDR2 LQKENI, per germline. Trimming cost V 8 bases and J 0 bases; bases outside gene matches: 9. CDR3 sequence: CASSPRGGDSYEQYF. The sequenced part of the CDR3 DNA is TGTGCCAGCAGCCCCCGGGGGGGAGACTCCTACGAG.

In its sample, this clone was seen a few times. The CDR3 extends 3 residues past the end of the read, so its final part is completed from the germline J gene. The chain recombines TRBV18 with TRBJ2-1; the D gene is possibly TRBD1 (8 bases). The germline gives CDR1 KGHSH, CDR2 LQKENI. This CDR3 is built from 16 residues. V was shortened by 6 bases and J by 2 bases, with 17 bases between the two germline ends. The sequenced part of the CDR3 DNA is TGTGCCAGCTCCTCTGGACAGGGAGGGCCCTACAATGAG. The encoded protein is CASSSGQGGPYNE. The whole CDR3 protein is CASSSGQGGPYNEQFF. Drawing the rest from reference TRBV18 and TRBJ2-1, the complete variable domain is NAGVMQNPRHLVRRRGQEARLRCSPMKGHSHVYWYRQLPEEGLKFMVYLQKENIIDESGMPKERFSAEFPKEGPSILRIQQVVRGDSAAYFCASSSGQGGPYNEQFFGPGTRLTVL.

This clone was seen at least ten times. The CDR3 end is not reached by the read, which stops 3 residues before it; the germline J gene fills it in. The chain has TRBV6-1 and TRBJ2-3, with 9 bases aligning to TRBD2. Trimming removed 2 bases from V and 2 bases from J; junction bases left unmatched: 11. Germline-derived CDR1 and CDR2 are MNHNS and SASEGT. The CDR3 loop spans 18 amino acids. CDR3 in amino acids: CASSEYGASGEDTDTQYF. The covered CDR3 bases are TGTGCCAGCAGTGAATATGGGGCTAGCGGGGAGGACACAGATACG.

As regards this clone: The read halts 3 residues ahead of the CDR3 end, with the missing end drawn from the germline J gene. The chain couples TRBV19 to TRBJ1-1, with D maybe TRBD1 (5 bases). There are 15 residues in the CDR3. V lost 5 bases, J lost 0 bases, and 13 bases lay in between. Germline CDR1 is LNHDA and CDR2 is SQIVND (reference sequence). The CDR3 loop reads CASSPGHFMNTEAFF. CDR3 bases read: TGTGCCAGTAGTCCTGGACACTTCATGAACACTGAA. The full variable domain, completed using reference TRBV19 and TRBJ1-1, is DGGITQSPKYLFRKEGQNVTLSCEQNLNHDAMYWYRQDPGQGLRLIYYSQIVNDFQKGDIAEGYSVSREKKESFPLTVTSAQKNPTAFYLCASSPGHFMNTEAFFGQGTRLTVV.

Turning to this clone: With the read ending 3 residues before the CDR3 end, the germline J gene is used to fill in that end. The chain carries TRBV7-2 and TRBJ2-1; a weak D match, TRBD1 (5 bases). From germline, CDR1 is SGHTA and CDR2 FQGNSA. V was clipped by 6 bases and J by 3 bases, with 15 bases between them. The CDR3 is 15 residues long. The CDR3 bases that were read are TGTGCCAGCAGTTCAGGGCCGACTGGCTACAATGAG. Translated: CASSSGPTGYNE. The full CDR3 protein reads CASSSGPTGYNEQFF.

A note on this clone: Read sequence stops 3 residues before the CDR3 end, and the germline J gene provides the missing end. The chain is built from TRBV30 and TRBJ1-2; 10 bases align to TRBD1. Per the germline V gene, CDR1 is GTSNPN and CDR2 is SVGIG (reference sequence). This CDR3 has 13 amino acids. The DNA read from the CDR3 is TGTGCCTCAGGGACAGGGGCGGCCTTCGGC. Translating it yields CASGTGAAFG. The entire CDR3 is CASGTGAAFGYTF.

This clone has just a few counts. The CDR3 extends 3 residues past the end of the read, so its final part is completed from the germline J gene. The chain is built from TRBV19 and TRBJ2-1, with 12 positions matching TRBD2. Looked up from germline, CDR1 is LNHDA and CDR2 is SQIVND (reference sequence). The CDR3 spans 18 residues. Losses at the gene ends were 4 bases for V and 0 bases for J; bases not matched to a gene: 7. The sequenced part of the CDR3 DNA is TGTGCCAGTAGTAATCCTAGCGGGGGGGTGAGCTCCTACAATGAG. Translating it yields CASSNPSGGVSSYNE. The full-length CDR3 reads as CASSNPSGGVSSYNEQFF.

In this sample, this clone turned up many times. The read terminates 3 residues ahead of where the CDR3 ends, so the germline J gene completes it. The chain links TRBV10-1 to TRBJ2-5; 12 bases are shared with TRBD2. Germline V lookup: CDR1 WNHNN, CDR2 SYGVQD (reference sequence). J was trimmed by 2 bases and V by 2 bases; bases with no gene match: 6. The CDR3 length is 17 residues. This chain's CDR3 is CASSEGLGLAGQETQYF. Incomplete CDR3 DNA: TGCGCCAGCAGTGAGGGTCTCGGACTAGCGGGACAAGAGACC.

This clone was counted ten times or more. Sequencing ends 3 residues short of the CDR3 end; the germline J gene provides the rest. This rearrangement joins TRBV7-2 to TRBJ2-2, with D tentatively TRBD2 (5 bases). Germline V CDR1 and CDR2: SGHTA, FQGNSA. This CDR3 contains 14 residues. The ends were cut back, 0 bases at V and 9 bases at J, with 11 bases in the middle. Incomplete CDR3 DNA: TGTGCCAGCAGCTTAGCAGGTCGGGGTAGGGAG. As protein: CASSLAGRGRE. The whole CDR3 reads CASSLAGRGRELFF.